Below, 14 T cell receptor beta chains from the same sample are listed, as sequenced in a study of blood T cell repertoires in COVID-19. Some clones are missing from TCRdb's copy, which holds only in-frame ones; the method was immunoSEQ multiplex PCR. The sample includes 35,000 to 50,000 clones, approximately 90% of them seen just once. The source material was peripheral blood. Receptors were obtained from a human donor in a cohort sampled during active COVID-19.

This chain joins TRBV28 and TRBJ1-1; D might be TRBD1 (5 bases). Trimming stripped 5 bases from V and 0 bases from J, with 13 bases between. This CDR3 region has 15 residues. Germline CDR1 and CDR2: MDHEN and SYDVKM. CDR3 DNA: TGTGCCAGCAGTCCCACTGCGGGGGTGAACACTGAAGCTTTCTTT. It is translated as CASSPTAGVNTEAFF. The entire variable domain, with the rest obtained from reference TRBV28 and TRBJ1-1, is as follows: DVKVTQSSRYLVKRTGEKVFLECVQDMDHENMFWYRQDPGLGLRLIYFSYDVKMKEKGDIPEGYSVSREKKERFSLILESASTNQTSMYLCASSPTAGVNTEAFFGQGTRLTVV.

The V call is TRBV11-3, the J call TRBJ2-1; 7 nucleotides align to TRBD2. The CDR3 has 14 residues. Looked up from germline, CDR1 is SGHNT and CDR2 is YENEEA. J gave up 10 bases and V 1 base, and 7 bases lay outside the gene matches. Written as DNA, the CDR3 is TGTGCCAGCAGCTTAGTGGGGCGGGGAGGGGAGCAGTTCTTC. This sequence encodes CASSLVGRGGEQFF.

The CDR3 DNA reads as TGTGCCAGCAGCCAAGACCAGTATACGCAGTATTTT. It translates to CASSQDQYTQYF. The rearrangement uses TRBV3-1 (or the pseudogene TRBV3-2) and TRBJ2-3, with no clear D. The germline CDR1 and CDR2 sequences are LGHDT and YNNKEL (reference sequence). V was shortened by 0 bases and J by 7 bases, with 5 bases between the two germline ends. This CDR3 is 12 amino acids long.

The V gene is TRBV6-1, the J gene TRBJ1-5, with D tentatively TRBD1 (5 bases). V was cut by 1 base and J by 5 bases, with 12 bases left in between. Germline V gene sequence: CDR1 MNHNS, CDR2 SASEGT. The CDR3 loop spans 15 amino acids. In DNA, the CDR3 is TGTGCCAGCAGTGAAGTCTTGACAGCAGATCAGCCCCAGCATTTT. Encoded protein: CASSEVLTADQPQHF.

V usage is TRBV11-2 and J usage is TRBJ2-6; D possibly corresponds to TRBD2 (6 bases). Germline values: CDR1 SGHAT, CDR2 FQNNGV. The V and J ends lost 4 bases and 0 bases respectively, with 19 bases between them. This CDR3 spans 19 amino acids. CDR3 region: CASSSPEGRLSSGANVLTF. In nucleotides, the CDR3 is TGTGCCAGCAGCTCCCCGGAGGGACGCTTGAGCTCTGGGGCCAACGTCCTGACTTTC. The full variable domain, rest sourced from reference TRBV11-2 and TRBJ2-6, is EAGVAQSPRYKIIEKRQSVAFWCNPISGHATLYWYQQILGQGPKLLIQFQNNGVVDDSQLPKDRFSAERLKGVDSTLKIQPAKLEDSAVYLCASSSPEGRLSSGANVLTFGAGSRLTVL.

The chain joins TRBV3-1 (or the pseudogene TRBV3-2) to TRBJ2-7, with TRBD2 matching over 9 bases. Germline trimming cut 0 bases from V and 7 bases from J; bases unmatched to any gene: 7. Germline V gene data show CDR1 as LGHDT and CDR2 as YNNKEL (reference sequence). The CDR3 sequence is 15 residues long. CDR3 sequence reads: CASSQEVAGVGEQYF. CDR3 nucleotide sequence: TGTGCCAGCAGCCAAGAGGTAGCGGGAGTAGGTGAGCAGTACTTC.

The chain links TRBV6-5 to TRBJ2-7; 8 nucleotides line up with TRBD1. Trimming took 5 bases from V and 6 from J; bases not matched to a gene: 3. CDR3 length equals 12 residues. Germline CDR1 and CDR2: MNHEY and SVGAGI. Written as DNA, the CDR3 is TGTGCCAGCAGTCTAGACAGGGGCGAGCAGTACTTC. Its protein is CASSLDRGEQYF.

V usage is TRBV9 and J usage is TRBJ1-1; 10 bases match TRBD1. Germline CDR1 reads SGDLS; CDR2 reads YYNGEE. The CDR3 is 15 residues long. Trimming removed 4 bases from V and 4 bases from J; junction bases left unmatched: 7. CDR3 sequence reads: CASSTGTGALTEAFF. The CDR3 DNA is TGTGCCAGCAGCACCGGGACAGGGGCACTCACTGAAGCTTTCTTT.

The chain carries TRBV27 and TRBJ2-1; 13 bases match TRBD2. This CDR3 has 16 amino acids. Per germline, CDR1 MNHEY and CDR2 SMNVEV (reference sequence). V was clipped by 4 bases and J by 4 bases; unmatched bases: 4. CDR3 residues: CASSSPGLAGYNEQFF. CDR3 bases: TGTGCCAGCAGTTCCCCGGGACTAGCGGGATACAATGAGCAGTTCTTC.

The gene calls are TRBV5-4 and TRBJ2-7; D not certain. This CDR3 region has 14 residues. CDR1 and CDR2 (germline): SGHNT, YYREEE (reference sequence). Between the trimmed V and J ends, which lost 5 bases and 4 bases, there was a span of 16 bases. For the CDR3, the DNA is TGTGCCAGCAGGGATTCGGGTCAATTATACGAGCAGTACTTC. Translating gives CASRDSGQLYEQYF.

The chain has TRBV29-1 and TRBJ2-7; 7 bases line up with TRBD2. The CDR3 has 15 residues. V gave up 1 base and J gave up 7 bases; unmatched junction bases: 13. Germline V gene sequence: CDR1 SQVTM, CDR2 ANQGSEA. The CDR3 region is CSVEGGGPLSSEQYF. The DNA of the CDR3 is TGCAGCGTTGAAGGCGGGGGACCTCTTTCGAGTGAGCAGTACTTC.

The chain joins TRBV3-1 (or the pseudogene TRBV3-2) to TRBJ1-5; TRBD1 agrees at 8 bases. Germline CDR1 reads LGHDT; CDR2 reads YNNKEL (reference sequence). This CDR3 is 14 amino acids long. After removal of 3 bases from V and 5 bases from J, the junction contained 3 bases not matched to a gene. The chain's CDR3 is CASSQGQADQPQHF. The DNA of the CDR3 is TGTGCCAGCAGCCAGGGACAGGCGGATCAGCCCCAGCATTTT.

The chain has TRBV5-1 and TRBJ2-5; 7 positions agree with TRBD2. Germline assignment: CDR1 SGHRS and CDR2 YFSETQ. The CDR3 totals 16 residues. Unmatched junction bases numbered 8, after V lost 1 base and J lost 2 bases. The DNA of the CDR3 is TGCGCCAGCAGCTTGTCCCCGGGGGGATGGCAAGAGACCCAGTACTTC. Protein sequence: CASSLSPGGWQETQYF.

Here the CDR3 reads CASSRTGGATNEKLFF. CDR3 nucleotide sequence: TGTGCCAGCAGTCGGACAGGGGGAGCAACTAATGAAAAACTGTTTTTT. The chain joins TRBV28 to TRBJ1-4; 10 positions match TRBD1. CDR3 length: 16 amino acids. The V and J ends lost 5 bases and 0 bases, in that order; junction bases with no gene match: 3. Germline values: CDR1 MDHEN, CDR2 SYDVKM.